This T cell receptor (beta chain) was profiled in a study of CD8+CD57+ T cells in acquired aplastic anemia. Whole-study context: Isolated CD4+ and CD8+ cells, once sorted, yielded DNA averaging about 3 ug. Healthy donors gave 11 million or so reads on average for CD4+ cells. Study-wide results and limits: Between the patient and control groups, CD8+ Simpson's diversity did not differ significantly. Found in both controls and patients were about 30 CD8+ CDR3 sequences.

According to the study, genomic DNA was the template for TCR beta VDJ and CDR3 profiling. Using its own MiXCR run on the reads, TCRdb lists one record per CDR3 protein. In the table there are roughly 86,000 distinct CDR3 sequences, under 50% of which are singletons. Turning to this clonotype: Its antigen is currently unknown.

V was pared by 3 bases and J by 5 bases, with 16 bases between. The CDR3 totals 15 residues. Germline CDR1 is MGHDK and CDR2 is SYGVNS. The sequence was collected from a human donor in good health, serving as a control. The chain uses TRBV25-1 and TRBJ2-5; D may correspond to TRBD1 or TRBD2 (5 bases each). Sequencing was performed on sorted CD4+, CD8+, or CD8+CD57+ T cells (not recorded which) from PBMCs. The CDR3 loop is CASSDGAGWRETQYF. As DNA, the CDR3 is TGTGCCAGCAGTGATGGGGCCGGGTGGAGGGAGACCCAGTACTTC.